One sample yielded the 7 T cell receptor beta chains listed below, sequenced in a study of T cell responses to AZD1222 COVID-19 vaccine. Data came from immunoSEQ multiplex PCR; TCRdb stores just in-frame clones and leaves some out. The data show 150,000 to 200,000 clones, with about 92% seen just once and 1% to 1.5% held by the top ten. Sequenced here: peripheral blood, sampled on day 0 of AZD1222 vaccination. The receptors here all came from an adult in good health.

CDR3 in amino acids: CAISESNNQETQYF. CDR3 DNA sequence: TGTGCCATCAGTGAGTCAAATAATCAAGAGACCCAGTACTTC. The chain is built from TRBV10-3 and TRBJ2-5; no reliable D call. CDR1 and CDR2 from the germline V gene are ENHRY and SYGVKD. The CDR3 is made up of 14 amino acids. V gave up 0 bases and J gave up 2 bases, with 7 bases separating them.

This clone showed up just once. The chain couples TRBV7-9 to TRBJ2-5, with 9 nucleotides matching TRBD1. The CDR3 covers 14 residues. Germline values: CDR1 SEHNR, CDR2 FQNEAQ (reference sequence). Trimming took 5 bases from V and 5 from J; bases not matched to a gene: 6. CDR3 sequence (DNA): TGTGCCAGCAGCGGTACCGGGACAGGGGAGACCCAGTACTTC. Its translation is CASSGTGTGETQYF.

The chain combines TRBV5-1 with TRBJ2-7; the D is unclear. Trimming shortened V by 4 bases and J by 3 bases, and 17 bases separated the two germline ends. The CDR3 is 15 amino acids. Germline lookup yields CDR1 SGHRS and CDR2 YFSETQ. CDR3 sequence (DNA): TGCGCCAGCAGCCCCGGGTCGGGCATTGTCTACGAGCAGTACTTC. Translated, it gives CASSPGSGIVYEQYF.

This clone was observed a single time. The chain joins TRBV10-3 to TRBJ2-3; 10 bases line up with TRBD2. Looked up from germline, CDR1 is ENHRY and CDR2 is SYGVKD. CDR3 length: 15 amino acids. J gave up 1 base and V 7 bases, and 5 bases lay outside the gene matches. For the CDR3, the DNA is TGTGCCATCACTCCTAGCGGGGGACGCACAGATACGCAGTATTTT. Translation: CAITPSGGRTDTQYF.

V is TRBV7-9 and J is TRBJ1-4, with TRBD1 matching over 7 bases. The CDR3 covers 14 residues. J gave up 8 bases and V 5 bases, and 8 bases lay outside the gene matches. Germline V gene lookup returns CDR1 SEHNR and CDR2 FQNEAQ (reference sequence). The chain's CDR3 is CASSRQGGGEKLFF. CDR3 DNA sequence: TGTGCCAGCAGCCGACAGGGAGGAGGCGAAAAACTGTTTTTT.

This clone appeared a single time. The rearrangement uses TRBV5-1 and TRBJ2-5; TRBD2 aligns across 10 bases. The germline V gene has CDR1 SGHRS and CDR2 YFSETQ. Trimming took 3 bases from V and 4 from J; bases not matched to a gene: 9. The CDR3 is made up of 16 amino acids. In nucleotides, the CDR3 is TGCGCCAGCAGCTGGGCCGCTAGCGGGGGTAGAGAGACCCAGTACTTC. Translated: CASSWAASGGRETQYF.

The V and J genes are TRBV2 and TRBJ1-5, with D possibly being TRBD1 (5 bases). Trimming left V 7 bases short and J 0 bases short, with 10 bases between. Germline CDR1 and CDR2: SNHLY and FYNNEI. This CDR3 has 14 amino acids. The CDR3 DNA reads TGTGCCAGCACCGGGACCTATAGCAATCAGCCCCAGCATTTT. This sequence encodes CASTGTYSNQPQHF. Filled out from reference TRBV2 and TRBJ1-5, the complete variable domain reads EPEVTQTPSHQVTQMGQEVILRCVPISNHLYFYWYRQILGQKVEFLVSFYNNEISEKSEIFDDQFSVERPDGSNFTLKIRSTKLEDSAMYFCASTGTYSNQPQHFGDGTRLSIL.